The 25 T cell receptor beta chains below all came from one sample that was sequenced in a study of identical twins. MiXCR, applied by TCRdb to the 5' RACE reads, yields one record per CDR3 protein. The table shows more than 1.5 million distinct CDR3 sequences, with 32% occurring only once. The sample comprised cord blood. These receptors came from a newborn girl in good health.

The chain couples TRBV11-2 to TRBJ2-7; the match to TRBD2 covers 8 bases. The CDR3 runs to 15 residues. V was pared by 2 bases and J by 2 bases, with 5 bases of the junction left unmatched. Germline V gene lookup returns CDR1 SGHAT and CDR2 FQNNGV. CDR3: CASSLLKRGTYEQYF. DNA for the CDR3: TGTGCCAGCAGCTTATTAAAGCGGGGGACCTACGAGCAGTACTTC.

The gene calls are TRBV27 and TRBJ2-7, with a possible D match to TRBD1 (5 bases). Trimming stripped 2 bases from V and 3 bases from J, with 8 bases between. The CDR3 runs 13 residues. Germline-derived CDR1 and CDR2 are MNHEY and SMNVEV (reference sequence). The CDR3 region has the DNA TGTGCCAGCAGTTTAAAGGGGATCTACGAGCAGTACTTC. Its translation: CASSLKGIYEQYF.

The chain couples TRBV6-6 to TRBJ2-5; perhaps TRBD1 as D (5 bases). Trimming pared 0 bases from V and 1 base from J, leaving 6 bases between. Looked up from germline, CDR1 is MNHNY and CDR2 is SVGAGI (reference sequence). The CDR3 is 14 residues long. CDR3 sequence (DNA): TGTGCCAGCAGTTACTCCAGGGTCCAAGAGACCCAGTACTTC. The encoded protein is CASSYSRVQETQYF.

The genes are TRBV28 and TRBJ2-3; 7 bases fit TRBD2. CDR1 MDHEN and CDR2 SYDVKM come from the germline V gene. This CDR3 comprises 15 residues. After removal of 2 bases from V and 2 bases from J, the junction contained 4 bases not matched to a gene. CDR3 DNA: TGTGCCAGCAGTTTAGCGGGAGAGCCCACAGATACGCAGTATTTT. This translates into CASSLAGEPTDTQYF. The whole variable domain, remainder taken from reference TRBV28 and TRBJ2-3, is DVKVTQSSRYLVKRTGEKVFLECVQDMDHENMFWYRQDPGLGLRLIYFSYDVKMKEKGDIPEGYSVSREKKERFSLILESASTNQTSMYLCASSLAGEPTDTQYFGPGTRLTVL.

The CDR3 nucleotides are TGTGCCAGCAGTGAAAGGGGCTGGACACAGCATCCCAACAATGAGCAGTTCTTC. As protein: CASSERGWTQHPNNEQFF. This chain joins TRBV6-1 and TRBJ2-1; tentative D call: TRBD1 (5 bases). Looked up from germline, CDR1 is MNHNS and CDR2 is SASEGT. This CDR3 comprises 18 residues. V was pared by 2 bases and J by 5 bases, with 22 bases between.

The rearrangement uses TRBV27 and TRBJ1-2, with no clear D. Germline CDR1 and CDR2: MNHEY and SMNVEV (reference sequence). The CDR3 extends over 16 amino acids. V was clipped by 2 bases and J by 4 bases, with 17 bases between them. CDR3 nucleotides: TGTGCCAGCAGTTTAAGCGCGACTTGGGTTACCTATGGCTACACCTTC. The encoded protein is CASSLSATWVTYGYTF.

The chain is built from TRBV13 and TRBJ2-7, with 8 nucleotides matching TRBD1. Germline CDR1 reads PRHDT; CDR2 reads FYEKMQ (reference sequence). This CDR3 is 15 amino acids long. The V gene end was trimmed by 0 bases and the J gene end by 3 bases; junction bases not matched to a gene: 4. CDR3 residues: CASSLGDRAFYEQYF. CDR3 nucleotide sequence: TGTGCCAGCAGCTTAGGGGACAGGGCCTTCTACGAGCAGTACTTC.

The chain combines TRBV7-2 with TRBJ2-1; tentatively, D is TRBD2 (6 bases). V was shortened by 0 bases and J by 8 bases, with 14 bases between the two germline ends. This CDR3 contains 15 residues. Germline assignment: CDR1 SGHTA and CDR2 FQGNSA. The CDR3 nucleotides are TGTGCCAGCAGCTTAGCGCTATCGCGGGAATATGAGCAGTTCTTC. The encoded protein is CASSLALSREYEQFF.

The gene calls are TRBV29-1 and TRBJ2-1; possible D gene TRBD2, 5 bases. The DNA end lines up better with TRBJ2-7; the J call may be wrong. The germline gives CDR1 SQVTM, CDR2 ANQGSEA. This CDR3 comprises 15 residues. This chain's CDR3 is CSVRVSGSTYNEQYF. CDR3 nucleotides: TGCAGCGTTAGGGTGAGCGGAAGTACCTACAATGAGCAGTACTTC.

This clonotype was counted a few times. The V and J genes are TRBV24-1 and TRBJ1-2; a possible D gene is TRBD1 (6 bases). The CDR3 loop spans 20 amino acids. V was shortened by 3 bases and J by 1 base, with 26 bases between the two germline ends. Germline CDR1 reads KGHDR; CDR2 reads SFDVKD. Here the CDR3 reads CATSDPPLVGATGNNYGYTF. The CDR3 bases are TGTGCCACCAGTGATCCACCACTAGTGGGGGCCACGGGAAATAACTATGGCTACACCTTC.

V gene TRBV28 combines with J gene TRBJ1-1; TRBD1 might be the D (5 bases). CDR1 is MDHEN, CDR2 SYDVKM, per germline. This CDR3 spans 16 amino acids. Trimming removed 2 bases from V and 1 base from J, with 14 bases in between. DNA for the CDR3: TGTGCCAGCAGTTTAGTGGGGGTGGGATGGAACACTGAAGCTTTCTTT. This gives the protein CASSLVGVGWNTEAFF.

This clonotype was counted a few times. This chain links TRBV28 with TRBJ2-7; D is unclear. The V end lost 4 bases, the J end lost 2 bases, and 6 bases lay between the germline ends. CDR1 is MDHEN and CDR2 is SYDVKM in the germline V gene. The CDR3 has 12 residues. CDR3 protein: CASSSVTYEQYF. CDR3 coding DNA: TGTGCCAGCAGTTCCGTCACCTACGAGCAGTACTTC.

The chain combines TRBV20-1 with TRBJ1-2; no reliable D call. This CDR3 has 12 residues. V gave up 5 bases and J gave up 5 bases, with 12 bases separating them. The germline V gene encodes CDR1 DFQATT and CDR2 SNEGSKA (reference sequence). CDR3: CSAGDTEYGYTF. As DNA, the CDR3 is TGCAGTGCTGGGGATACAGAGTATGGCTACACCTTC.

This rearrangement joins TRBV20-1 to TRBJ1-1, with D hard to call. The length of the CDR3 is 10 residues. V was cut by 1 base and J by 7 bases, with 4 bases left in between. Germline-derived CDR1 and CDR2 are DFQATT and SNEGSKA (reference sequence). The CDR3 protein is CSARGFEAFF. The CDR3 region has the DNA TGCAGTGCTAGAGGGTTTGAAGCTTTCTTT.

This clonotype has only a few counts. The chain is built from TRBV13 and TRBJ2-7; no clear D. The CDR3 has 13 amino acids. Germline V lookup: CDR1 PRHDT, CDR2 FYEKMQ (reference sequence). V was pared by 5 bases and J by 3 bases, with 11 bases between. The CDR3 coding sequence is TGTGCCAGCAGCCCAACAATCGGCTACGAGCAGTACTTC. Residues: CASSPTIGYEQYF. The complete variable domain, with remaining parts taken from reference TRBV13 and TRBJ2-7, reads AAGVIQSPRHLIKEKRETATLKCYPIPRHDTVYWYQQGPGQDPQFLISFYEKMQSDKGSIPDRFSAQQFSDYHSELNMSSLELGDSALYFCASSPTIGYEQYFGPGTRLTVT.

The sample holds a few counts of this clonotype. V is TRBV10-2 and J is TRBJ1-2; TRBD1 aligns across 7 bases. Trimming cost V 5 bases and J 0 bases; bases outside gene matches: 12. The CDR3 is made up of 17 amino acids. The germline V gene encodes CDR1 WSHSY and CDR2 SAAADI. The CDR3 region has the DNA TGCGCCAGCAGTCCTACAGGGGCCAGTATAGCTAACTATGGCTACACCTTC. As protein: CASSPTGASIANYGYTF.

To note about this clonotype: This sequence may be a read error, since a much larger clone differs from it by one base. This chain connects TRBV12-3 or TRBV12-4 to TRBJ2-3; TRBD2 might be the D (6 bases). CDR3 size: 14 residues. The CDR3: CASSPGRETDTRYF. The CDR3 nucleotides read TGTGCCAGCAGCCCCGGACGGGAGACGGATACGCGGTATTTT.

The V call is TRBV2, the J call TRBJ2-5; D is possibly TRBD2 (5 bases). Trimming removed 2 bases at V and 4 bases at J, with 11 bases between. The CDR3 consists of 14 residues. Germline lookup yields CDR1 SNHLY and CDR2 FYNNEI. The CDR3 reads CASSEKVRGETQYF. CDR3 DNA: TGTGCCAGCAGTGAAAAGGTCCGGGGAGAGACCCAGTACTTC.

This clonotype was observed a handful of times. The chain couples TRBV19 to TRBJ2-1, with TRBD2 matching over 13 bases. The junction had 19 bases not matched to a gene; V was cut back by 6 bases and J by 5 bases. Per germline, CDR1 LNHDA and CDR2 SQIVND (reference sequence). The CDR3 runs to 20 residues. CDR3 loop: CASRFRKLAGGPNINNEQFF. The CDR3 coding sequence is TGTGCCAGTAGGTTTAGGAAACTAGCGGGAGGGCCAAATATTAACAATGAGCAGTTCTTC.

The chain carries TRBV20-1 and TRBJ2-3; D unclear. Germline V gene sequence: CDR1 DFQATT, CDR2 SNEGSKA (reference sequence). This CDR3 has 13 residues. Trimming took off 3 bases at V and 2 bases at J, with 9 bases between the two ends. The CDR3 reads CSARRLITDTQYF. The CDR3 DNA sequence: TGCAGTGCTAGGCGGCTTATCACAGATACGCAGTATTTT.

This clonotype was seen a few times. The gene calls are TRBV6-1 and TRBJ1-1, with TRBD1 matching over 10 bases. The V gene's germline CDR1 is MNHNS and CDR2 SASEGT. CDR3 length: 14 residues. With 6 bases clipped from V and 11 bases from J, the junction kept 12 bases outside the gene matches. The CDR3 here is CASRSRQGAYEAFF. CDR3 nucleotides: TGTGCCAGCAGGAGCCGACAGGGGGCCTATGAGGCTTTCTTT.

This chain connects TRBV29-1 to TRBJ1-4; no definite D call. This CDR3 is built from 13 residues. Deletions cut 4 bases from V and 6 bases from J, with 12 bases between. Germline values: CDR1 SQVTM, CDR2 ANQGSEA. CDR3 region: CSVGVSTYEKLFF. The DNA of the CDR3 is TGCAGCGTTGGGGTCTCAACCTATGAAAAACTGTTTTTT.

This clonotype was seen a single time. The chain combines TRBV29-1 with TRBJ1-2; D gene ambiguous. With 3 bases removed from V and 4 bases from J, the gap between germline ends came to 9 bases. CDR1 is SQVTM, CDR2 ANQGSEA, per germline. This CDR3 spans 12 amino acids. CDR3 DNA: TGCAGCGTTGACAGGCCCGCCTATGGCTACACCTTC. This encodes CSVDRPAYGYTF.

V gene TRBV6-6 combines with J gene TRBJ1-1; 7 bases match TRBD1. This CDR3 is built from 13 residues. Germline CDR1 reads MNHNY; CDR2 reads SVGAGI (reference sequence). Trimming took 6 bases from V and 4 from J; bases not matched to a gene: 5. Here the CDR3 reads CASSNRGSTEAFF. For the CDR3, the DNA is TGTGCCAGCAGCAACAGGGGTAGCACTGAAGCTTTCTTT.

About this clonotype itself: A junction end diverges from the germline sequence, so it may reflect a read error. The chain couples TRBV7-2 to TRBJ2-3; 8 bases map to TRBD2. Germline CDR1 is SGHTA and CDR2 is FQGNSA. The CDR3 covers 14 residues. CDR3 in amino acids: CACSLSGGTDTQYF. The CDR3 DNA reads TGTGCCTGCAGCCTTAGCGGGGGCACAGATACGCAGTATTTT.